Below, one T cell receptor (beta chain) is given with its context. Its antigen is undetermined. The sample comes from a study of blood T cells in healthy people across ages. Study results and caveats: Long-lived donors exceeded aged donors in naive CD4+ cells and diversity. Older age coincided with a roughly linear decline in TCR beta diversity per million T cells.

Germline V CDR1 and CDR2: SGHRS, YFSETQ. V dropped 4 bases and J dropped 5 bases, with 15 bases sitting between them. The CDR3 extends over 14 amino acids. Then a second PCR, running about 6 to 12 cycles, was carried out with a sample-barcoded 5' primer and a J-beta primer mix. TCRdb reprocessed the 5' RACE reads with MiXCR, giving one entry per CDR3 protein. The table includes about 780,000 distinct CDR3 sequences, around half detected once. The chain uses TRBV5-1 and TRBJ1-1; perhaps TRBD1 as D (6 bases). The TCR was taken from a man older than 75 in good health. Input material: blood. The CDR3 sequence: CASSVLLGGTEAFF. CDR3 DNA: TGCGCCAGCAGCGTGCTCTTAGGGGGTACTGAAGCTTTCTTT.